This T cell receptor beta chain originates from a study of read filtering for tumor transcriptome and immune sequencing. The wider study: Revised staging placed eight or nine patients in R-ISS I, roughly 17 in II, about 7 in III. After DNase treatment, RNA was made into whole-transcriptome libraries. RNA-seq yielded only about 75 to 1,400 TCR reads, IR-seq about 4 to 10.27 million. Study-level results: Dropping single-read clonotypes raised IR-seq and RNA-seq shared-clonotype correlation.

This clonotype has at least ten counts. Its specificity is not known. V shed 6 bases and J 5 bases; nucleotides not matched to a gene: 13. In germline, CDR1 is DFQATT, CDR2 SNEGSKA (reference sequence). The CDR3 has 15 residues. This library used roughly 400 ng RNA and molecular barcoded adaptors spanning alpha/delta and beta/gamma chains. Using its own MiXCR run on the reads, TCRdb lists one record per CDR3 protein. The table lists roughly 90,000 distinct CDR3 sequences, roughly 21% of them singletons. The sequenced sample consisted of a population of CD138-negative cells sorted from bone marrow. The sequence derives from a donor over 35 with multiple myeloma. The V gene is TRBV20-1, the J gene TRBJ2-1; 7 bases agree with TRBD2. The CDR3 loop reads CSAQDLAGVDNEQFF. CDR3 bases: TGCAGTGCCCAAGACCTGGCGGGGGTCGACAATGAGCAGTTCTTC.